The 23 T cell receptor beta chains below were found in one sample sequenced in a study of blood T cell repertoires in COVID-19. The protocol was immunoSEQ multiplex PCR, while the TCRdb copy is restricted to in-frame clones and leaves out a portion. The sample has 65,000 to 80,000 clones, nearly 90% seen once. Material: peripheral blood. These receptors came from an older man with active or convalescent COVID-19.

CDR3 protein: CAWSSGEYEQYF. The CDR3 coding sequence is TGTGCCTGGAGTTCCGGGGAGTACGAGCAGTACTTC. This chain joins TRBV30 and TRBJ2-7, with D possibly being TRBD2 (5 bases). The CDR3 loop spans 12 amino acids. Germline V gene data show CDR1 as GTSNPN and CDR2 as SVGIG (reference sequence). V lost 2 bases, J lost 4 bases, and 9 bases lay in between.

This chain uses TRBV7-6 with TRBJ2-3; D gene unclear. Trimming pared 1 base from V and 3 bases from J, leaving 11 bases between. The CDR3 covers 15 residues. Germline V gene lookup returns CDR1 SGHVS and CDR2 FNYEAQ. In DNA, the CDR3 is TGTGCCAGCAGCTTAGACCTAGGAAGGACAGATACGCAGTATTTT. It yields the protein CASSLDLGRTDTQYF.

The V call is TRBV7-2, the J call TRBJ1-1, with 7 bases aligning to TRBD1. Germline values: CDR1 SGHTA, CDR2 FQGNSA. The CDR3 length is 16 residues. V trimming: 2 bases; J trimming: 1 base; junction bases outside the gene matches: 7. This CDR3 reads CASSLLPGGTNTEAFF. The CDR3 DNA reads as TGTGCCAGCAGCTTACTGCCAGGGGGGACGAACACTGAAGCTTTCTTT.

The V call is TRBV5-4, the J call TRBJ2-3; 9 bases are shared with TRBD2. Losses at the gene ends were 5 bases for V and 0 bases for J; bases not matched to a gene: 4. The CDR3 has 15 amino acids. CDR1 and CDR2 (germline): SGHNT, YYREEE (reference sequence). CDR3 in DNA: TGTGCCAGCAGACCCAGCGGGGGGAGCACAGATACGCAGTATTTT. It specifies CASRPSGGSTDTQYF.

The V call is TRBV18, the J call TRBJ1-1; a weak D match, TRBD1 (5 bases). Germline CDR1 is KGHSH and CDR2 is LQKENI. Trimming shortened V by 5 bases and J by 4 bases, and 17 bases separated the two germline ends. The CDR3 is 15 amino acids. CDR3 bases: TGTGCCAGCTCATTTCAGGGAATAGTCGGCACTGAAGCTTTCTTT. Translated, it gives CASSFQGIVGTEAFF.

The chain carries TRBV3-1 (or the pseudogene TRBV3-2) and TRBJ2-7, with a possible D match to TRBD2 (6 bases). V lost 4 bases and J 4 bases, leaving 14 bases between the germline ends. Germline V lookup: CDR1 LGHDT, CDR2 YNNKEL (reference sequence). The CDR3 extends over 14 amino acids. The chain's CDR3 is CASSRLDPGYEQYF. The CDR3 coding sequence is TGTGCCAGCAGCCGACTAGACCCTGGGTACGAGCAGTACTTC.

The chain has TRBV5-1 and TRBJ1-1; TRBD1 agrees at 8 bases. The ends lost 3 bases at V and 10 bases at J; junction bases unmatched: 8. The CDR3 sequence is 13 residues long. Germline lookup yields CDR1 SGHRS and CDR2 YFSETQ. In DNA form, the CDR3 reads TGCGCCAGCAGCTCCGGACAGGGAGCTATAGCTTTCTTT. It is translated as CASSSGQGAIAFF.

The CDR3 nucleotides are TGTGCCAGCAGCGCCGTAAGTAGCGGGAGAATAGATACGCAGTATTTT. Amino acids: CASSAVSSGRIDTQYF. The chain carries TRBV9 and TRBJ2-3; 9 bases are shared with TRBD2. V dropped 3 bases and J dropped 5; count of bases not matched to a gene: 10. This CDR3 has 16 residues. Germline CDR1 reads SGDLS; CDR2 reads YYNGEE.

This rearrangement joins TRBV6-5 to TRBJ1-2, with TRBD1 matching over 9 bases. V was clipped by 5 bases and J by 4 bases; unmatched bases: 8. This CDR3 comprises 15 residues. From germline, CDR1 is MNHEY and CDR2 SVGAGI. The CDR3 here is CASSTLTTGGYGYTF. The CDR3 DNA reads as TGTGCCAGCAGTACTTTGACGACAGGGGGCTATGGCTACACCTTC.

The chain combines TRBV4-1 with TRBJ2-1; TRBD2 matches at 9 bases. This CDR3 has 18 residues. Germline-derived CDR1 and CDR2 are MGHRA and YSYEKL. With V trimmed by 1 base and J by 9 bases, 16 bases remained unmatched. CDR3 in DNA: TGCGCCAGCAGCCAAGGTCCCATGGCCGCGGGAGGGTGGGGTGAGCAGTTCTTC. Translating it yields CASSQGPMAAGGWGEQFF.

V and J are TRBV19 and TRBJ1-5; 8 nucleotides match TRBD1. Trimming took 7 bases from V and 2 from J; bases not matched to a gene: 4. Germline-derived CDR1 and CDR2 are LNHDA and SQIVND (reference sequence). The CDR3 extends over 14 amino acids. CDR3 sequence: CASTPGQGNQPQHF. The CDR3 DNA sequence: TGTGCCAGTACCCCGGGACAGGGCAATCAGCCCCAGCATTTT.

This chain connects TRBV5-1 to TRBJ2-2; TRBD1 matches 9 bases. CDR3 length: 15 residues. V lost 1 base to trimming and J lost 6 bases; unmatched junction nucleotides: 4. The germline V gene encodes CDR1 SGHRS and CDR2 YFSETQ. CDR3 coding DNA: TGCGCCAGCAGCTTGTGGGACAGGGACGCCGGGGAGCTGTTTTTT. Its protein is CASSLWDRDAGELFF.

This clone was seen just once. V is TRBV4-2 and J is TRBJ2-1; 11 positions agree with TRBD2. This CDR3 region has 18 residues. The V segment lost 1 base and the J segment 5 bases; nucleotides outside the gene matches: 10. Germline V gene data show CDR1 as LGHNA and CDR2 as YNFKEQ. For the CDR3, the DNA is TGTGCCAGCAGCCAAGCCTTTAACCTAGCGGGGGGCAACAATGAGCAGTTCTTC. This sequence encodes CASSQAFNLAGGNNEQFF.

V usage is TRBV19 and J usage is TRBJ1-4; TRBD1 might be the D (6 bases). CDR3 size: 14 residues. Germline lookup yields CDR1 LNHDA and CDR2 SQIVND (reference sequence). Trimming removed 9 bases at V and 11 bases at J, with 22 bases between. In DNA form, the CDR3 reads TGTGCCAGCGCCCCGACAGGTGAATCCCCTAAACTGTTTTTT. It translates to CASAPTGESPKLFF. The whole variable domain, filled in from reference TRBV19 and TRBJ1-4, reads DGGITQSPKYLFRKEGQNVTLSCEQNLNHDAMYWYRQDPGQGLRLIYYSQIVNDFQKGDIAEGYSVSREKKESFPLTVTSAQKNPTAFYLCASAPTGESPKLFFGSGTQLSVL.

The chain couples TRBV29-1 to TRBJ2-1; D perhaps matches TRBD1 (6 bases). CDR3 length equals 11 residues. Germline CDR1 and CDR2: SQVTM and ANQGSEA. Trimming pared 7 bases from V and 8 bases from J, leaving 12 bases between. The CDR3 here is CSAHRAYEQFF. Here the CDR3 DNA reads TGCAGCGCCCACAGGGCTTATGAGCAGTTCTTC.

This clone showed up just once. CDR3 protein: CASSPAQGAHEQYF. The CDR3 region has the DNA TGTGCCAGCAGTCCAGCACAGGGGGCTCACGAGCAGTACTTC. The J gene is TRBJ2-7, the V gene TRBV6-5; 9 nucleotides line up with TRBD1. The V gene end was trimmed by 5 bases and the J gene end by 5 bases; junction bases not matched to a gene: 7. The germline gives CDR1 MNHEY, CDR2 SVGAGI. The length of the CDR3 is 14 residues.

The chain has TRBV7-9 and TRBJ2-1; 9 nucleotides line up with TRBD1. The V gene end was trimmed by 4 bases and the J gene end by 2 bases; junction bases not matched to a gene: 0. CDR3 length: 14 residues. The germline V gene encodes CDR1 SEHNR and CDR2 FQNEAQ (reference sequence). The CDR3 region has the DNA TGTGCCAGCAGCTGGGACAGGGCCTACAATGAGCAGTTCTTC. Translating gives CASSWDRAYNEQFF.

This chain joins TRBV24-1 and TRBJ2-7; 9 bases are a match to TRBD1. V lost 9 bases to trimming and J lost 5 bases; unmatched junction nucleotides: 16. In germline, CDR1 is KGHDR, CDR2 SFDVKD. This CDR3 has 16 residues. The CDR3 loop is CATPGQGYLCQHEQYF. CDR3 in DNA: TGTGCCACCCCGGGACAGGGATACTTATGCCAACACGAGCAGTACTTC.

This chain joins TRBV6-5 and TRBJ2-2; TRBD2 aligns across 13 bases. The CDR3 is 15 residues long. After removal of 6 bases from V and 7 bases from J, the junction contained 5 bases not matched to a gene. The germline CDR1 and CDR2 sequences are MNHEY and SVGAGI. The CDR3 region is CASRGLAGHIGELFF. The CDR3 nucleotides are TGTGCCAGCAGGGGACTAGCGGGACACATCGGGGAGCTGTTTTTT.

This sequence joins TRBV12-2 and TRBJ1-1; the D call of TRBD1 is as the table states it, not checked on the DNA. TRBV12-2 is given as a pseudogene. This CDR3 spans 18 amino acids. CDR3 DNA: TGTGCAAGTCGCTCACCCGGGACAGGCGCCACGAAGAACACTGAAGCTTTCTTT. As protein: CASRSPGTGATKNTEAFF.

The rearrangement uses TRBV27 and TRBJ2-7, with 11 bases identical to TRBD2. The CDR3 is 15 amino acids. Germline V gives CDR1 MNHEY, CDR2 SMNVEV (reference sequence). The ends lost 5 bases at V and 7 bases at J; junction bases unmatched: 10. The CDR3 coding sequence is TGTGCCAGCAGTCCCCAGGTAGCGGGGGGGCAGGAGCAGTACTTC. It yields the protein CASSPQVAGGQEQYF.

This sequence joins TRBV19 and TRBJ1-2; perhaps TRBD1 as D (5 bases). Germline V gene sequence: CDR1 LNHDA, CDR2 SQIVND (reference sequence). Trimming shortened V by 6 bases and J by 5 bases, and 13 bases separated the two germline ends. This CDR3 comprises 13 residues. CDR3 loop: CASRDQGKYGYTF. DNA for the CDR3: TGTGCCAGTAGGGATCAGGGAAAGTATGGCTACACCTTC.

V and J are TRBV6-6 and TRBJ2-7, with TRBD1 matching over 7 bases. The CDR3 contains 14 residues. CDR1 MNHNY and CDR2 SVGAGI come from the germline V gene (reference sequence). The trim removed 5 bases at V and 0 bases at J, leaving 4 bases unmatched. CDR3 DNA: TGTGCCAGCAGTCCCCGGGACAGCTCCTACGAGCAGTACTTC. This gives the protein CASSPRDSSYEQYF.